Given below is one TCR beta chain in context. The data stem from a study of beta chain features in type 1 diabetes. Across the whole study: Patients did not differ from healthy donors in age, gender or cell yield.

The study reverse transcribed the entire isolated RNA, so it sequenced expressed TCRB transcripts. The assay was immunoSEQ multiplex PCR, and TCRdb's table has in-frame clones only and misses some. The table has 200,000 to 250,000 clones, around 10% seen once; the top ten hold approximately 0.035%. Germline values: CDR1 LGHNT, CDR2 FRNRAP. The V and J ends lost 0 bases and 5 bases, in that order; junction bases with no gene match: 7. This CDR3 region has 16 residues. Sequencing input: naive CD4+ T cells from blood. The sequence derives from a woman aged 18-29 years in good health. V is TRBV12-5 and J is TRBJ2-1; 7 bases line up with TRBD1. The CDR3 is CASGLVPGTANNEQFF. The CDR3 DNA sequence: TGTGCTAGTGGTTTGGTACCTGGGACAGCAAACAATGAGCAGTTCTTC.